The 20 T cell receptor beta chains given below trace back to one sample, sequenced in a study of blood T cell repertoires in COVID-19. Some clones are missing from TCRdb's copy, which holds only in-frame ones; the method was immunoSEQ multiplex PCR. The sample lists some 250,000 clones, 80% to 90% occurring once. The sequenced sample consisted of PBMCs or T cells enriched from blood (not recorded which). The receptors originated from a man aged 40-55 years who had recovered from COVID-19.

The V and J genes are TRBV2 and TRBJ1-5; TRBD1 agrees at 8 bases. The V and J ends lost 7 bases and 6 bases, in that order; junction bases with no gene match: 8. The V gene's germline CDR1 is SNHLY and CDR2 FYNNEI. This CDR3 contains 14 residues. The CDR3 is CASTEDREIQPQHF. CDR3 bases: TGTGCCAGCACAGAGGACAGGGAAATTCAGCCCCAGCATTTT.

CDR3 region: CASSLWRGTGAAADTQYF. The CDR3 DNA reads TGCGCCAGCAGCTTGTGGAGGGGAACGGGAGCGGCGGCAGATACGCAGTATTTT. This rearrangement joins TRBV5-1 to TRBJ2-3; the D gene is possibly TRBD2 (6 bases). The germline V gene encodes CDR1 SGHRS and CDR2 YFSETQ. V was pared by 1 base and J by 4 bases, with 22 bases between. The CDR3 consists of 18 residues. The variable domain in full, completed from reference TRBV5-1 and TRBJ2-3, reads KAGVTQTPRYLIKTRGQQVTLSCSPISGHRSVSWYQQTPGQGLQFLFEYFSETQRNKGNFPGRFSGRQFSNSRSEMNVSTLELGDSALYLCASSLWRGTGAAADTQYFGPGTRLTVL.

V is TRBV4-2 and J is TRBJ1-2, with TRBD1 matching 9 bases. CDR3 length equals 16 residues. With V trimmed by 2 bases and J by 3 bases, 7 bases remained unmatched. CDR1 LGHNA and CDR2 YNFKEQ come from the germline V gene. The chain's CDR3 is CASSQRLQGADYGYTF. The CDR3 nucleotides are TGTGCCAGCAGCCAACGCCTACAGGGGGCGGACTATGGCTACACCTTC.

For the CDR3, the DNA is TGTGCCATAGGGGGATGGGGTCTAGCCAAAAACATTCAGTACTTC. Translation gives CAIGGWGLAKNIQYF. The chain is built from TRBV21-1 and TRBJ2-4; TRBD1 reflects the table's D call only, with no check against the DNA. TRBV21-1 is listed as a pseudogene. The CDR3 extends over 15 amino acids.

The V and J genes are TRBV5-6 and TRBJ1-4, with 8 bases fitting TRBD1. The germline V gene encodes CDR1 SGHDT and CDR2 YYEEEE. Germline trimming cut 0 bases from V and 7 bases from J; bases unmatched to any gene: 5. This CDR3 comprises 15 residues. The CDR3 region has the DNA TGTGCCAGCAGCTTGGCAGGGGGCGCGGGTGAAAAACTGTTTTTT. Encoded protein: CASSLAGGAGEKLFF.

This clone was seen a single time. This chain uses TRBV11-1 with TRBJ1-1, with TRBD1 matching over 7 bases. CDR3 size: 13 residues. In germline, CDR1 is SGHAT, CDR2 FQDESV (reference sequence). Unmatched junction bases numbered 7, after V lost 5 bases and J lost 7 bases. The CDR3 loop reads CASSPGTAIEAFF. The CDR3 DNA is TGTGCCAGCAGCCCCGGGACAGCGATTGAAGCTTTCTTT.

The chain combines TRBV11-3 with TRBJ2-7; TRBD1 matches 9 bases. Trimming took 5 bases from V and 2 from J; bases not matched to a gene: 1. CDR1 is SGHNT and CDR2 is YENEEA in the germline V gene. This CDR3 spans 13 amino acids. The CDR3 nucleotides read TGTGCCAGCAGCGGGGACAGGGCCTACGAGCAGTACTTC. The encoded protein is CASSGDRAYEQYF.

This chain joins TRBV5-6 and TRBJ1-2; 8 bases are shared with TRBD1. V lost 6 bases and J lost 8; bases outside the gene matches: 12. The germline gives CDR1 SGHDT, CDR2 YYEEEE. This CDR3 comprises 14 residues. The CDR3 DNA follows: TGTGCCAGCAACGGACAGGGAGACGGAGGGGGCTACACCTTC. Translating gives CASNGQGDGGGYTF.

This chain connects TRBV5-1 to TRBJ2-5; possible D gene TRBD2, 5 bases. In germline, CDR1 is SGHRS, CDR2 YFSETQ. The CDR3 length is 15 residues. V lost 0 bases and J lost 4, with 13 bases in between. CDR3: CASSLVAPGVETQYF. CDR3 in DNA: TGCGCCAGCAGCTTGGTTGCTCCCGGGGTAGAGACCCAGTACTTC.

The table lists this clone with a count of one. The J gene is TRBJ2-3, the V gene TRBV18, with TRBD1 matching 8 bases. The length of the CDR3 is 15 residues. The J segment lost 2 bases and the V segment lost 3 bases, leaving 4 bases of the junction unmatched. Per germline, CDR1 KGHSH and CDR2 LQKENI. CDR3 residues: CASSPPDRVTDTQYF. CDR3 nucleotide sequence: TGTGCCAGCTCACCCCCGGACAGGGTCACAGATACGCAGTATTTT.

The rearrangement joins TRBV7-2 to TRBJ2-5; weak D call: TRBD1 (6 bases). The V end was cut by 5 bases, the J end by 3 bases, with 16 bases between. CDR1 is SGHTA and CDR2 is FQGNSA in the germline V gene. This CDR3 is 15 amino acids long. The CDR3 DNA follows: TGTGCCAGCAGCCCAACAGGGAGAGGCGAAGAGACCCAGTACTTC. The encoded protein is CASSPTGRGEETQYF.

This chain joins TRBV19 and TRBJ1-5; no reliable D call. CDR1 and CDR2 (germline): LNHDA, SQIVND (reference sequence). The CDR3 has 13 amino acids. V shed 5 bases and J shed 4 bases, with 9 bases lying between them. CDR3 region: CASSWSRNQPQHF. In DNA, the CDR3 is TGTGCCAGTAGTTGGTCCAGGAATCAGCCCCAGCATTTT.

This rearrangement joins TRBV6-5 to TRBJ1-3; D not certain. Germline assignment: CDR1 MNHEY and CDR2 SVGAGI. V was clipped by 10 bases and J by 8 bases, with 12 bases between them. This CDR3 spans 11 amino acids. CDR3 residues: CATGYSDTIYF. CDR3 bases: TGTGCCACCGGTTACTCCGACACCATATATTTT.

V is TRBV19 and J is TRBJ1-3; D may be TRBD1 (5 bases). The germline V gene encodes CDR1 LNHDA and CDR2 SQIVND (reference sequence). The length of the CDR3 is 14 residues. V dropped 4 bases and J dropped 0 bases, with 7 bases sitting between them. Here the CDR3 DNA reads TGTGCCAGTAGTAAGGACAACTCTGGAAACACCATATATTTT. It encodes CASSKDNSGNTIYF.

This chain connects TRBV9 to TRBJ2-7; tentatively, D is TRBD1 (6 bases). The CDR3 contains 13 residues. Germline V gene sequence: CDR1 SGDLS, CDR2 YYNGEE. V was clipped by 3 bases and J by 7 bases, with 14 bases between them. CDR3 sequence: CASSAGHRDEQYF. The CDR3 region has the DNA TGTGCCAGCAGCGCTGGCCACAGGGATGAGCAGTACTTC. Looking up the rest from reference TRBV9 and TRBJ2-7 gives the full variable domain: DSGVTQTPKHLITATGQRVTLRCSPRSGDLSVYWYQQSLDQGLQFLIQYYNGEERAKGNILERFSAQQFPDLHSELNLSSLELGDSALYFCASSAGHRDEQYFGPGTRLTVT.

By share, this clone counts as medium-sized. In DNA, the CDR3 is TGTGCCAGCAGGGATAACCAGGACAGGGCGGATGGCTACACCTTC. It specifies CASRDNQDRADGYTF. J is TRBJ1-2 and V is TRBV2, with 8 bases fitting TRBD1. The ends lost 6 bases at V and 6 bases at J; junction bases unmatched: 12. The CDR3 is 15 residues long. The germline V gene has CDR1 SNHLY and CDR2 FYNNEI.

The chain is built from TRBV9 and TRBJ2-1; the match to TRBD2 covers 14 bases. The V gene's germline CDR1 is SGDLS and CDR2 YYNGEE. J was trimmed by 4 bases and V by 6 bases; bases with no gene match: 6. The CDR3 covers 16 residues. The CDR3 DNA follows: TGTGCCAGCAACGCGGGACTAGCGGGGGTATACAATGAGCAGTTCTTC. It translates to CASNAGLAGVYNEQFF.

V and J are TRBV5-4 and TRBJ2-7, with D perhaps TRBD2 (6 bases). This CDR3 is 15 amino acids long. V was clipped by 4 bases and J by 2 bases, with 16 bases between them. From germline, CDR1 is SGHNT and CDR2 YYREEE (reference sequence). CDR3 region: CASSPDYWLAYEQYF. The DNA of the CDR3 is TGTGCCAGCAGCCCGGACTATTGGCTGGCCTACGAGCAGTACTTC.

The CDR3: CASSLAPSGRPDTQYF. CDR3 nucleotide sequence: TGTGCCAGCAGCTTAGCGCCGAGCGGGAGGCCAGATACGCAGTATTTT. The chain joins TRBV7-2 to TRBJ2-3; 9 bases match TRBD2. The germline CDR1 and CDR2 sequences are SGHTA and FQGNSA. This CDR3 has 16 residues. With 0 bases clipped from V and 4 bases from J, the junction kept 5 bases outside the gene matches. The whole variable domain, filled in from reference TRBV7-2 and TRBJ2-3, reads GAGVSQSPSNKVTEKGKDVELRCDPISGHTALYWYRQSLGQGLEFLIYFQGNSAPDKSGLPSDRFSAERTGGSVSTLTIQRTQQEDSAVYLCASSLAPSGRPDTQYFGPGTRLTVL.

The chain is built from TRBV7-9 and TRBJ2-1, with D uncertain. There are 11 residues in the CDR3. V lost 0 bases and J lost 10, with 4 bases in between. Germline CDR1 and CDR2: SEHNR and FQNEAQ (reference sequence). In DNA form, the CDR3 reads TGTGCCAGCAGCTTAGCCCAGGAGCAGTTCTTC. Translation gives CASSLAQEQFF. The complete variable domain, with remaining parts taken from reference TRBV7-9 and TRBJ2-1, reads DTGVSQNPRHKITKRGQNVTFRCDPISEHNRLYWYRQTLGQGPEFLTYFQNEAQLEKSRLLSDRFSAERPKGSFSTLEIQRTEQGDSAMYLCASSLAQEQFFGPGTRLTVL.